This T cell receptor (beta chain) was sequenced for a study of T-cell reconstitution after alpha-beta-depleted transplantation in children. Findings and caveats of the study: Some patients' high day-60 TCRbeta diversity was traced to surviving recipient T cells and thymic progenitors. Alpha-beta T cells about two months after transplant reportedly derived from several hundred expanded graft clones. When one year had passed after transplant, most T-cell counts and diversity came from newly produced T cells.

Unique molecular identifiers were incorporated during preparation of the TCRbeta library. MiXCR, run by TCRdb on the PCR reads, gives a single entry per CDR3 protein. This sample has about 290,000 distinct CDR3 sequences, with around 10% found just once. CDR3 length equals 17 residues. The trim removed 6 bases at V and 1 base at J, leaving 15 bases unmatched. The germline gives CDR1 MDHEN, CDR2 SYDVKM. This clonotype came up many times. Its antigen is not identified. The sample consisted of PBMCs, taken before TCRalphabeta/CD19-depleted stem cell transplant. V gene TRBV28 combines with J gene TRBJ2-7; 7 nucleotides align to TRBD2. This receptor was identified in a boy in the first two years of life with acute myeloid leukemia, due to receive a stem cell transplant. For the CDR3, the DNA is TGTGCCAGCAGCCAAGCGCCTAGCGGAGACACATCCTACGAGCAGTACTTC. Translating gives CASSQAPSGDTSYEQYF.